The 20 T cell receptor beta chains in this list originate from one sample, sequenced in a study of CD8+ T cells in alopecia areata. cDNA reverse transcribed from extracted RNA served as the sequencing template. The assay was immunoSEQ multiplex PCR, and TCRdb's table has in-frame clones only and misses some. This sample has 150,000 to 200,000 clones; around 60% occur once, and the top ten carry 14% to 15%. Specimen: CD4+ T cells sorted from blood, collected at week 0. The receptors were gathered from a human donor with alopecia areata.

The chain's CDR3 is CASRYGTSNQPQHF. For the CDR3, the DNA is TGTGCCAGCAGATACGGGACCAGCAATCAGCCCCAGCATTTT. The genes are TRBV2 and TRBJ1-5, with D perhaps matching TRBD1 (5 bases). The CDR3 contains 14 residues. The V end lost 6 bases, the J end lost 1 base, and 10 bases lay between the germline ends. Germline V gene data show CDR1 as SNHLY and CDR2 as FYNNEI.

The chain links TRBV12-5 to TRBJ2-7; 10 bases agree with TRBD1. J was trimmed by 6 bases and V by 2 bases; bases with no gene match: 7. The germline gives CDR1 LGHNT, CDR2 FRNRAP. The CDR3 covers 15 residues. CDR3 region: CASGLLGQGRGEQYF. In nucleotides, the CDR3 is TGTGCTAGTGGTTTGTTGGGACAGGGGAGAGGCGAGCAGTACTTC.

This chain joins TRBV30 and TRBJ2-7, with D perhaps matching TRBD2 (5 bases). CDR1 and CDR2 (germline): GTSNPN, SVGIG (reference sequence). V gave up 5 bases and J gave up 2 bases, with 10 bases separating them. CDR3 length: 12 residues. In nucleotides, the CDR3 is TGTGCCTGGGGTCTCGGGGCCTACGAGCAGTACTTC. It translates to CAWGLGAYEQYF.

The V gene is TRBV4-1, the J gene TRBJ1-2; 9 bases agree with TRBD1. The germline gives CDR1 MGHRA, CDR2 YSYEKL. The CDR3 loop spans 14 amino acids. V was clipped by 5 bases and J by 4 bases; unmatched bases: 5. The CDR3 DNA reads TGCGCCAGCAGCATTCCGGGACAGGGCTATGGCTACACCTTC. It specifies CASSIPGQGYGYTF.

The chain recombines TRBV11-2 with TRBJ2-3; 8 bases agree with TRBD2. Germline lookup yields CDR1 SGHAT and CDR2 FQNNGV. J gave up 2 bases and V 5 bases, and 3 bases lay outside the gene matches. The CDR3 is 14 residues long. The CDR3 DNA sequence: TGTGCCAGCAGCGGGGGACTAGTCACAGATACGCAGTATTTT. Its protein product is CASSGGLVTDTQYF. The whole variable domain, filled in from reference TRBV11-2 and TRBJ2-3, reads EAGVAQSPRYKIIEKRQSVAFWCNPISGHATLYWYQQILGQGPKLLIQFQNNGVVDDSQLPKDRFSAERLKGVDSTLKIQPAKLEDSAVYLCASSGGLVTDTQYFGPGTRLTVL.

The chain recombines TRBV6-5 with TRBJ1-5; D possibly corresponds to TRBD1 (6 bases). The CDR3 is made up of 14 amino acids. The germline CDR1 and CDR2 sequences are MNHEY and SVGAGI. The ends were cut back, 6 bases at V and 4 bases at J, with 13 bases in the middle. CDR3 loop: CASSHRERNQPQHF. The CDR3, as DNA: TGTGCCAGCAGCCACAGGGAGCGGAATCAGCCCCAGCATTTT.

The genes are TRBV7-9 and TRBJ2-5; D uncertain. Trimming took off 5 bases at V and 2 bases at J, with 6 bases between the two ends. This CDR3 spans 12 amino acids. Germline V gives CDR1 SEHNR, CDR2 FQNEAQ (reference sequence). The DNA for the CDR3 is TGTGCCAGCAGCGACCGACAAGAGACCCAGTACTTC. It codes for CASSDRQETQYF.

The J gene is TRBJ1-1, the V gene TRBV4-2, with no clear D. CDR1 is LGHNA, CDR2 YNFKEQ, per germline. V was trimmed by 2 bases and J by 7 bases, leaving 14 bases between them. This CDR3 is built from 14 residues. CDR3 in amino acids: CASSQPDSQYEAFF. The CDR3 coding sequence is TGTGCCAGCAGCCAACCAGATTCGCAGTATGAAGCTTTCTTT.

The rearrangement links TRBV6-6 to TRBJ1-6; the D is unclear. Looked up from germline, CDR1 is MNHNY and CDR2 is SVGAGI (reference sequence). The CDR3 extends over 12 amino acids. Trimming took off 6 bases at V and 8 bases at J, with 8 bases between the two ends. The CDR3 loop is CASRIGDSPLHF. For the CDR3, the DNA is TGTGCCAGCAGAATCGGTGATTCACCCCTCCACTTT.

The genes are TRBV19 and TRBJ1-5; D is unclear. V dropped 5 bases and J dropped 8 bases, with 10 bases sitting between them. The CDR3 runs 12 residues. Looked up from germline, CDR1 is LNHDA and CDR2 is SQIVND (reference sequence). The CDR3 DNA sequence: TGTGCCAGTAGTCCCCGCGAGGAGCCCCAGCATTTT. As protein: CASSPREEPQHF.

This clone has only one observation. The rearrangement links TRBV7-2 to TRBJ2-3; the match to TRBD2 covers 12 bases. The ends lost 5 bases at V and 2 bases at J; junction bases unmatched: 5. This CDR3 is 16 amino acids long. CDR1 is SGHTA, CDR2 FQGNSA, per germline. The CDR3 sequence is CASSPLAGGNTDTQYF. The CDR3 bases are TGTGCCAGCAGCCCCCTAGCGGGGGGGAACACAGATACGCAGTATTTT. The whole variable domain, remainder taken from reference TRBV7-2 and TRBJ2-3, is GAGVSQSPSNKVTEKGKDVELRCDPISGHTALYWYRQSLGQGLEFLIYFQGNSAPDKSGLPSDRFSAERTGGSVSTLTIQRTQQEDSAVYLCASSPLAGGNTDTQYFGPGTRLTVL.

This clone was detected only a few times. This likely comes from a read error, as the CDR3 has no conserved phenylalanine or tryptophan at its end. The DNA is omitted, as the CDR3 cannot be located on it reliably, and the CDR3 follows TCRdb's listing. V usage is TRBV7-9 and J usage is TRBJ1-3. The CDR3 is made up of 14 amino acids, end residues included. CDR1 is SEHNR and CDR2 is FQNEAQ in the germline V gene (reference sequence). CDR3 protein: CASSFSGRATPTIG.

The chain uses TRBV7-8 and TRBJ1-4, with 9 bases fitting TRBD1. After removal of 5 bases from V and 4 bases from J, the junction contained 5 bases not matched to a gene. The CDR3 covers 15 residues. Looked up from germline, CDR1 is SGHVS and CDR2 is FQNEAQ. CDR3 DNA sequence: TGTGCCAGCAGCGACCGGACAGGGGTTAATGAAAAACTGTTTTTT. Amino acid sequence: CASSDRTGVNEKLFF.

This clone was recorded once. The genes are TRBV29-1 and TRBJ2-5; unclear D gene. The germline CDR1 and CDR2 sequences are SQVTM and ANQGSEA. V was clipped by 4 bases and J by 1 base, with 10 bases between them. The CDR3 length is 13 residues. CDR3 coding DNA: TGCAGCGTTGGGAGTGGGCCCCAAGAGACCCAGTACTTC. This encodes CSVGSGPQETQYF.

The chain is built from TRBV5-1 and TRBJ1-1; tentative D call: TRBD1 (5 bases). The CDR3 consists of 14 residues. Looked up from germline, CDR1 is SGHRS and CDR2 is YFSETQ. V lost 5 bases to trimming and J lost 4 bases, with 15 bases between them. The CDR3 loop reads CASSVWGASTEAFF. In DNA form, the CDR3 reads TGCGCCAGCAGTGTCTGGGGCGCGAGCACTGAAGCTTTCTTT.

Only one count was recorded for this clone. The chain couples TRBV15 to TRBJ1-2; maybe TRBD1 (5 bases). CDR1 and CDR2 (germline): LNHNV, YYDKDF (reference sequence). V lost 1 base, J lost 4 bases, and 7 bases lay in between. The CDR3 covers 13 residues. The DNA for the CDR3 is TGTGCCACCAGCAGAGGACAGTCCTATGGCTACACCTTC. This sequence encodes CATSRGQSYGYTF.

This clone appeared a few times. The CDR3 here is CASSPEINTEAFF. The DNA of the CDR3 is TGCGCCAGCAGCCCAGAAATCAACACTGAAGCTTTCTTT. V is TRBV5-1 and J is TRBJ1-1; unclear D gene. The ends were cut back, 4 bases at V and 2 bases at J, with 9 bases in the middle. The CDR3 spans 13 residues. Germline CDR1 SGHRS, CDR2 YFSETQ.

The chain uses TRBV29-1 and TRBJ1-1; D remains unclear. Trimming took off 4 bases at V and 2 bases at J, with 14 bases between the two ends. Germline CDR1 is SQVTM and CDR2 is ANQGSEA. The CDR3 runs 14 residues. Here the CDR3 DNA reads TGCAGCGTTGTCAGCCCACAAGTAAACACTGAAGCTTTCTTT. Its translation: CSVVSPQVNTEAFF.

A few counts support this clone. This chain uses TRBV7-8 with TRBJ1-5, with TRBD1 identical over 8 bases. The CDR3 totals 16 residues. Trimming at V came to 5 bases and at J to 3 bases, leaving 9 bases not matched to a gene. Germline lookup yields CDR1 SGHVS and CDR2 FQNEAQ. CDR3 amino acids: CASSRHRGVDNQPQHF. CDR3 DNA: TGTGCCAGCAGCAGACACAGGGGGGTTGACAATCAGCCCCAGCATTTT. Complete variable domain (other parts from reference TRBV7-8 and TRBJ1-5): GAGVSQSPRYKVAKRGQDVALRCDPISGHVSLFWYQQALGQGPEFLTYFQNEAQLDKSGLPSDRFFAERPEGSVSTLKIQRTQQEDSAVYLCASSRHRGVDNQPQHFGDGTRLSIL.

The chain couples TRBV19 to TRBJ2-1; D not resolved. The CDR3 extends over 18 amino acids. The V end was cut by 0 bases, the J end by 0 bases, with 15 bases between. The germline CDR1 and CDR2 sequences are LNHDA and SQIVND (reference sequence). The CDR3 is CASSIDGHHSGSYNEQFF. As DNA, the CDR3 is TGTGCCAGTAGTATAGATGGCCACCATTCAGGCTCCTACAATGAGCAGTTCTTC.